This T cell receptor beta chain was obtained from a study of shared clonotypes between healthy human individuals (dated by TCRdb to 2018 to 2020). Study-wide context: Three men and two women, aged 18 to 49 years, made up the cohort. Per donor, three plates each were used for CD4 naive and CD4 memory, two for CD8 naive, and one for CD8 memory. The study deeply sequenced blood TCR repertoires of about 5 healthy adults to estimate repertoire size and the extent of clonotype sharing between individuals. To increase sequencing depth and limit assay-specific biases, TCR repertoire library preparation and sequencing were carried out by different laboratories using diverse techniques. Leukapheresis yielded between about 0.94 and 8.9 billion PBMCs per donor.

TCR CDR3 regions were amplified from genomic DNA by multiplex PCR using the deep immunoSEQ assay. For each cell subset, the extracted genomic DNA was distributed evenly across all wells of several immunoSEQ 96-well plates, and each plate served as one replicate. For sorted subsets, each replicate PCR was loaded with 200 ng genomic DNA, equivalent to 25,000 to 35,000 T cell genomes. The purified libraries were quantified using a Qubit 3.0 fluorometer, sized with a Bioanalyzer 2100, and then quantified again using the KAPA Library Quantification kit. Every immunoSEQ 96-well plate was sequenced on a dedicated single-read 150-cycle Illumina NextSeq 550 flow cell. The published analysis was carried out like this. Because the immunoSEQ output included only junctional sequences and no quality scores, the filtering could not be the same as the filtering used for full-length reads. To assign V/J genes and CDR3, sequences were annotated using PyIR, a Python wrapper for IgBLAST v1.9, with IMGT germline references. Reads were removed for weak V/J assignments (E-value above 1e-6), missing CDR3, stop codons, out-of-frame junctions, or ambiguous translated residues. V3J clonotypes were defined as sequences sharing an identical inferred V gene, J gene, and CDR3 amino acid sequence. The percentage overlap between two repertoires was calculated by dividing the number of shared unique clonotypes by the size of the smaller repertoire. Three approaches were used to assess repertoire richness: RTK rarefaction, the Chao1 estimator, and Recon v2.1 estimates of unobserved clonotypes. For all TCRbeta clonotypes obtained by the gDNA method from a few donors, generation probabilities were computed with OLGA. TCRdb obtained this table from immuneACCESS and retained in-frame rearrangements with V and J assigned. These tables miss some clones; where compared with another copy, unresolved V genes account for less than half of the shortfall, and the remainder is unexplained. V, J and clone size are taken as reported in that table, and D and trimming were inferred from the DNA itself. Across this sample there are over 1.4 million clones, with roughly 96% seen only once. Jointly, the top ten make up 1% to 1.5% of the sample.

Measured from the cysteine to the phenylalanine, the CDR3 is 15 residues long. Just the 45-base CDR3 DNA is kept, in frame starting at base 1. Trimming takes 0 bases from V and 1 base from J, and the germline ends sit 10 bases apart. From the germline V gene, CDR1 is SGHTA and CDR2 is FQGNSA. Donors were healthy HIV-negative adults with no recently reported acute infections or vaccinations. Every donor was a Caucasian adult living in Nashville, Tennessee, USA. Magnetic negative selection was used to enrich CD4+ T cells, after which naive cells were positively selected on CD45RA and the negative fraction became the memory subset. After blood collection by leukapheresis, PBMCs were isolated using Ficoll-Histopaque density gradient centrifugation and then cryopreserved in the vapor phase of liquid nitrogen. Analytical flow cytometry was used to check the purity and quantity of every magnetically sorted T cell population. Genomic DNA was isolated from every sorted fraction and measured by UV absorbance on a Nanodrop 2000c.

Results and caveats for the whole study, not just this receptor: Even with the large sequencing depth, rarefaction of the sorted-subset datasets indicated that sequencing was incomplete. The genetic and exposure-history diversity represented was limited by the small number of donors. Based on pairwise subsampling, the degree of clonotype sharing among donors was expected to be affected by sequencing depth. Sharing across several donors was observed for about 4.8% of naive CD4, 3.5% of naive CD8, roughly 2.4% of memory CD4, and roughly 0.43% of memory CD8 clonotypes. Higher generation probabilities were observed for clonotypes shared by all four sorted-subset donors than for non-shared clonotypes. Sampling was restricted to blood, and TCR repertoires in tissue are likely to differ from TCR repertoires in blood. Naive subsets generally had larger estimated clonotype richness than memory subsets.

As concerns this clone: Its antigen is unknown. Within one base of it there is no much larger clone, and no base qualities were kept.

The chain is encoded by TRBV7-2 joined to TRBJ2-7, with no confident D gene call. The sequenced sample consisted of naive CD4+ T cells sorted from blood. Taken with the paper, the label for cell subset or site translates to: CD45RA+ positively selected. The receptor's source is a man under 40 in good health. The DNA sequence is given as TGTGCCAGCAGCTTAGCGCTTTTGTCTTCCTACGAGCAGTACTTC. Its amino acids are CASSLALLSSYEQYF.